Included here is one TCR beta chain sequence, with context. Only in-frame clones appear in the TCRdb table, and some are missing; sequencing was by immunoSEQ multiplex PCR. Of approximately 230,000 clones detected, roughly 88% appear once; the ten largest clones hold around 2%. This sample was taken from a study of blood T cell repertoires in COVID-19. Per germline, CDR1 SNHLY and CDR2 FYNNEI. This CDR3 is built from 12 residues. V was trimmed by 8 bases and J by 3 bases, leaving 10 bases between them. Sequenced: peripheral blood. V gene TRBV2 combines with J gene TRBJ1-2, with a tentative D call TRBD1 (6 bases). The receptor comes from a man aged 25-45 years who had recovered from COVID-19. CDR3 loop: CASQAGDYGYTF. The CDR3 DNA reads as TGTGCCAGCCAGGCAGGGGACTATGGCTACACCTTC.